The clone carrying this T cell receptor beta chain was detected a few times. No antigen is known for it. This specimen comes from a study of CD8 T cells in ankylosing spondylitis. Germline CDR1 reads SGHRS; CDR2 reads YFSETQ. CDR3 length equals 19 residues. Losses at the gene ends were 4 bases for V and 0 bases for J; bases not matched to a gene: 10. Study results and caveats: Relatively scarce in peripheral blood, disease-linked clones were CD8+. The authors reported significant enrichment of disease-linked clones in matched ankylosing spondylitis synovial fluid. A TCR beta motif of several highly homologous variants seemed to mark ankylosing spondylitis blood.

Libraries for TCR beta were made by quantitative 5'-RACE with molecular barcodes. TCRdb itself ran the 5' RACE reads through MiXCR, one entry per CDR3 protein. The data show roughly 150,000 distinct CDR3 sequences, roughly 30% seen once. This chain connects TRBV5-1 to TRBJ2-6; 10 bases are shared with TRBD1. This sequence originates from a male donor with ankylosing spondylitis. The sample consisted of synovial fluid, either unsorted or a sorted T cell fraction (not recorded which). For the CDR3, the DNA is TGCGCCAGCAGCGCGCCGACAGGGGGCATCCACTCTGGGGCCAACGTCCTGACTTTC. Encoded protein: CASSAPTGGIHSGANVLTF.